The rows below give T cell receptor beta chains drawn from one sample of a study of shared clonotypes between healthy human individuals. Clones were read by immunoSEQ multiplex PCR, and TCRdb kept only the in-frame ones, dropping some. The sample holds about 1 million clones, about 75% seen once. The sample comprised memory CD4+ T cells sorted from blood. The receptors here all came from a man between 18 and 29 years old in good health. Each CDR3 is given with its conserved first and last residue. D genes are given only for firm matches. Clone size, where shown, is once, few, many, or a class for clones that have expanded.

clone size: NA; J gene: TRBJ2-5; D gene: NA; V gene: TRBV18; CDR3 DNA: TGTGCCAGCTCACCAGGCTCTAGGGGGGAGACCCAGTACTTC; CDR3 protein: CASSPGSRGETQYF
clone size: NA; J gene: TRBJ1-3; D gene: NA; V gene: TRBV5-1; CDR3 DNA: TGCGCCAGCAGCGCCGGTGACAGGTCTCTCGGGAACACCATATATTTT; CDR3 protein: CASSAGDRSLGNTIYF
clone size: NA; J gene: TRBJ2-6; D gene: NA; V gene: TRBV30; CDR3 DNA: TGTGCCTGGAAGCACTCTGGGGCCAACGTCCTGACTTTC; CDR3 protein: CAWKHSGANVLTF
clone size: few; J gene: TRBJ1-2; D gene: TRBD1; V gene: TRBV5-1; CDR3 DNA: TGCGCCAGCAGCTTGGAAGGGGGCTACGGCTATGGCTACACCTTC; CDR3 protein: CASSLEGGYGYGYTF
clone size: many; J gene: TRBJ2-1; D gene: TRBD2; V gene: TRBV5-3; CDR3 DNA: TGTGCCAGAAGGTTCGTGGCGGGAGTTAGCCCCTCCTACAATGAGCAGTTCTTC; CDR3 protein: CARRFVAGVSPSYNEQFF
clone size: NA; J gene: TRBJ2-3; D gene: TRBD1; V gene: TRBV5-1; CDR3 DNA: TGCGCCAGCAGCCGGGGACAGACAGGCACAGATACGCAGTATTTT; CDR3 protein: CASSRGQTGTDTQYF
clone size: NA; J gene: TRBJ1-1; D gene: NA; V gene: TRBV14; CDR3 DNA: TGTGCCAGCAGCCCCCTAGACAAGGCGGGGACTGAAGCTTTCTTT; CDR3 protein: CASSPLDKAGTEAFF
clone size: NA; J gene: TRBJ2-7; D gene: NA; V gene: TRBV7-8; CDR3 DNA: TGTGCCAGCAGCTTTAACCCCGGTCCCTACGAGCAGTACTTC; CDR3 protein: CASSFNPGPYEQYF
clone size: NA; J gene: TRBJ2-7; D gene: TRBD2; V gene: TRBV7-9; CDR3 DNA: TGTGCCAGCAGCACACGACTAGCGGGCTGGTCTAGCTCCTACGAGCAGTACTTC; CDR3 protein: CASSTRLAGWSSSYEQYF
clone size: NA; J gene: TRBJ2-3; D gene: NA; V gene: TRBV20-1; CDR3 DNA: TGCAGTGCTAGAGTTGGGGCAGCGCAGTATTTT; CDR3 protein: CSARVGAAQYF
clone size: NA; J gene: TRBJ1-1; D gene: NA; V gene: TRBV7-2; CDR3 DNA: TGTGCCAGCAGCTTAATGATCCCTGGGACTGAAGCTTTCTTT; CDR3 protein: CASSLMIPGTEAFF
clone size: few; J gene: TRBJ1-1; D gene: NA; V gene: TRBV7-9; CDR3 DNA: TGTGCCAGCAGCTTAGGTAGAGGAACACAAACTGAAGCTTTCTTT; CDR3 protein: CASSLGRGTQTEAFF
clone size: NA; J gene: TRBJ1-2; D gene: TRBD1; V gene: TRBV11-2; CDR3 DNA: TGTGCCAGCAGCCTGGCGTATGGACAGGGGGGCTACACCTTC; CDR3 protein: CASSLAYGQGGYTF
clone size: NA; J gene: TRBJ2-2; D gene: NA; V gene: TRBV7-9; CDR3 DNA: TGTGCCAGCAGCTTAAATAGTCGGGTCGGGGAGCTGTTTTTT; CDR3 protein: CASSLNSRVGELFF
clone size: NA; J gene: TRBJ2-2; D gene: TRBD1; V gene: TRBV4-1; CDR3 DNA: TGCGCCAGCAGCACCTTTTACCGGGACAGGGGGAGCTCCGGGGAGCTGTTTTTT; CDR3 protein: CASSTFYRDRGSSGELFF
clone size: once; J gene: TRBJ1-2; D gene: NA; V gene: TRBV29-1; CDR3 DNA: TGCAGCGTCAGGGAGACCGGCTCGGCTGGCTACACCTTC; CDR3 protein: CSVRETGSAGYTF
clone size: NA; J gene: TRBJ1-5; D gene: TRBD1; V gene: TRBV2; CDR3 DNA: TGTGCCAGCAGTGCAGGACAGGGCTACAATCAGCCCCAGCATTTT; CDR3 protein: CASSAGQGYNQPQHF